This entry features one TCR beta chain sequence. What it recognizes is unknown. Germline V gene data show CDR1 as MNHEY and CDR2 as SMNVEV (reference sequence). The length of the CDR3 is 15 residues. Trimming stripped 0 bases from V and 11 bases from J, with 19 bases between. This sample stems from a study of cytomegalovirus exposure and HLA in healthy donors. Study-level results: An analysis done earlier found most TCR beta V segments productive about 90% or about 30% of the time. It has been reported that TCR beta sequences accurately predicted the HLA-A and HLA-B alleles of most subjects. Specificity for CMV antigens was confirmed in vitro for a few of the CMV-associated chains. A link between a missense DCLRE1C variant and TCR beta V- and J-gene trimming emerged from a later analysis.

Use of 60 Vbeta and 13 Jbeta primers characterized the PCR. Profiled with immunoSEQ multiplex PCR; TCRdb holds only in-frame clones, not every one. The profile shows 210,000 or so clones, 65% to 90% of them singletons. This receptor was taken from a girl aged 5 to 17 in good health and CMV-seronegative. The chain employs TRBV27 and TRBJ1-2; weak D call: TRBD1 (6 bases). Sequences were obtained from PBMCs. CDR3 amino acids: CASSLSAGADYLYTF. CDR3 nucleotides: TGTGCCAGCAGTTTATCAGCAGGGGCCGATTACCTTTACACCTTC.